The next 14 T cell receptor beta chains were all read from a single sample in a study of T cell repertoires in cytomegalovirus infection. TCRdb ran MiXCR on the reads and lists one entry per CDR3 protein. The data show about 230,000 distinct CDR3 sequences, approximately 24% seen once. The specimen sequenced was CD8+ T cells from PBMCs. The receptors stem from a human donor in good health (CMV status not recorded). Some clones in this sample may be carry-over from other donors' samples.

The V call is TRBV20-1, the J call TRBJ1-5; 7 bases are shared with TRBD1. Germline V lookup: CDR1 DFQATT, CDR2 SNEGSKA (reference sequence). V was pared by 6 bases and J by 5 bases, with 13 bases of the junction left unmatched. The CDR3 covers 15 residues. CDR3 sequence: CSAGLLGTADQPQHF. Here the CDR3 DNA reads TGCAGTGCGGGATTATTGGGGACAGCAGATCAGCCCCAGCATTTT.

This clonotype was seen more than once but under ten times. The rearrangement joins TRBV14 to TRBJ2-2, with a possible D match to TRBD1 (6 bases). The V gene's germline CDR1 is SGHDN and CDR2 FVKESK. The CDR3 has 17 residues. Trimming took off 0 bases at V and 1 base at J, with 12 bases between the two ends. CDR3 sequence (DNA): TGTGCCAGCAGCCAAGATGATCGGGACAAGAACACCGGGGAGCTGTTTTTT. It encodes CASSQDDRDKNTGELFF.

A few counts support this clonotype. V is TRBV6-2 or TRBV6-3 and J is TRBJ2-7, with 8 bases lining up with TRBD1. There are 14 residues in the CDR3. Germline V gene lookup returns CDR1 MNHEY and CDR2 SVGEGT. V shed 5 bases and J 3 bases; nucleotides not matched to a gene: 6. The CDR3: CASSPRGRRYEQYF. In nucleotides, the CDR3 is TGTGCCAGCAGTCCCAGGGGGCGCCGCTACGAGCAGTACTTC.

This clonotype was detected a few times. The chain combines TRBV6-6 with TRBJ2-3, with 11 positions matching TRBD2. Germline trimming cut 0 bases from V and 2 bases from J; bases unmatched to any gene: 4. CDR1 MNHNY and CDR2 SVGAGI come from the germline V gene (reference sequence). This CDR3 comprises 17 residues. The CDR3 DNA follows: TGTGCCAGCAGTTACTCGGCTAGCGGGGGGTTCACAGATACGCAGTATTTT. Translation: CASSYSASGGFTDTQYF.

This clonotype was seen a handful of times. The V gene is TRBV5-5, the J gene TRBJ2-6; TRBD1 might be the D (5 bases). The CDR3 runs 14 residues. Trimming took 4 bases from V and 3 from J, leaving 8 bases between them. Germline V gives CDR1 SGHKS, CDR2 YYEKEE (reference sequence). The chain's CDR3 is CASSPGLGANVLTF. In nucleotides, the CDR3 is TGTGCCAGCAGCCCAGGGCTTGGGGCCAACGTCCTGACTTTC.

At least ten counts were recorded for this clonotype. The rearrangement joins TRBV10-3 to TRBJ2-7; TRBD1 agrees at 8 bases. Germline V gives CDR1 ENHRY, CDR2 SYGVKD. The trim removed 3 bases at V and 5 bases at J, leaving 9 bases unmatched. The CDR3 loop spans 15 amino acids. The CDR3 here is CAISDGQGAQDEQYF. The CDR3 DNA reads TGTGCCATCAGTGACGGTCAGGGGGCGCAGGACGAGCAGTACTTC.

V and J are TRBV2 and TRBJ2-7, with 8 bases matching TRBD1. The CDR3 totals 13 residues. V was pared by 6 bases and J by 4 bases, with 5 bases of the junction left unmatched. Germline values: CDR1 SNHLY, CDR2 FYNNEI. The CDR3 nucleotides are TGTGCCAGCAGACCCCAGGGGGCATACGAGCAGTACTTC. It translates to CASRPQGAYEQYF.

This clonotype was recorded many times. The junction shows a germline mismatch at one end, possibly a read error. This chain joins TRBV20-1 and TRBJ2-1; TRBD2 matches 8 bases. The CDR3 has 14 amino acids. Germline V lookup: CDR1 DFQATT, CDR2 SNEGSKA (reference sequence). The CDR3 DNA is TGCAGTGCTATAGCGGGGTCCTCCCACAATGAGCAGTTCTTC. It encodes CSAIAGSSHNEQFF.

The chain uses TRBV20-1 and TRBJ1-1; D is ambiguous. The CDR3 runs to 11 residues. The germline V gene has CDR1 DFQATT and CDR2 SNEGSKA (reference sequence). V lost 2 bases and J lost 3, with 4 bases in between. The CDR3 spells CSARSYTEAFF. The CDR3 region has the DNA TGCAGTGCTAGATCTTACACTGAAGCTTTCTTT.

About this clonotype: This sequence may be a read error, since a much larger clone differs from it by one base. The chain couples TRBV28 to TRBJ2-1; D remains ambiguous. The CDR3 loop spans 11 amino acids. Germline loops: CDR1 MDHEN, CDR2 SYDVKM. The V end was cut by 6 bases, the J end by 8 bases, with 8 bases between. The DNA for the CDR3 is TGTGCCAGCAGGTCGGTGGATGAGCAGTTCTTC. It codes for CASRSVDEQFF.

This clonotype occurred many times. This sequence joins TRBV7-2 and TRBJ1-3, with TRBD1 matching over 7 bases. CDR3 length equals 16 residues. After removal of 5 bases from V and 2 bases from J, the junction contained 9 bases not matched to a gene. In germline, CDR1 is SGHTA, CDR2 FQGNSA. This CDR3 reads CASSRDWTGTGNTIYF. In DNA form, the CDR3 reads TGTGCCAGCAGCCGAGATTGGACAGGAACTGGAAACACCATATATTTT.

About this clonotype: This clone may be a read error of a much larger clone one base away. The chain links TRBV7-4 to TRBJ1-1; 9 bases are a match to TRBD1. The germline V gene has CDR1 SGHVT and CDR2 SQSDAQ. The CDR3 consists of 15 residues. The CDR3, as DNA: TGTGCCAACAGCTTAAGGGACAGGGAGAACACTGAAGCTTTCTTT. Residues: CANSLRDRENTEAFF.

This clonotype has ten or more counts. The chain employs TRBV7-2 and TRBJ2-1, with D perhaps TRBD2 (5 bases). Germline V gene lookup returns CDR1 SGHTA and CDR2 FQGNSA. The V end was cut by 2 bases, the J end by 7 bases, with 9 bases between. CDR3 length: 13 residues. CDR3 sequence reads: CASSLITSNEQFF. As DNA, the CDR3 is TGTGCCAGCAGCTTAATAACTAGTAATGAGCAGTTCTTC.

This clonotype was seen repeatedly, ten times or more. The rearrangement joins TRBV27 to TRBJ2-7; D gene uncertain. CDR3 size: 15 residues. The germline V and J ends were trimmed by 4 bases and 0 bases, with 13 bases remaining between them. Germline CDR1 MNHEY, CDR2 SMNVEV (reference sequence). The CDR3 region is CASSSAAAASYEQYF. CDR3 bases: TGTGCCAGCAGTTCTGCGGCAGCTGCCTCCTACGAGCAGTACTTC.